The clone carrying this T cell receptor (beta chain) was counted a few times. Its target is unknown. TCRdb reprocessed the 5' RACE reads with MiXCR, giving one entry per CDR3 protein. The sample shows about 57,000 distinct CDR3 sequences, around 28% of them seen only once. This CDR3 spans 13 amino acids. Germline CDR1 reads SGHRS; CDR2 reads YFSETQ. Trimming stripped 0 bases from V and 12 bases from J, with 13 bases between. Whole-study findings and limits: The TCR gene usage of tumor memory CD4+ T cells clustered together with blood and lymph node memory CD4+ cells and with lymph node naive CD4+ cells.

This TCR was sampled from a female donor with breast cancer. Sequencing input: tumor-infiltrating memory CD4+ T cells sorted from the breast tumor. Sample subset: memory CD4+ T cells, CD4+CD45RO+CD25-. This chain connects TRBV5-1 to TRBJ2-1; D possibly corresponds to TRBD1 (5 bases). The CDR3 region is CASSLGGANLQFF. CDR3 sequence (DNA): TGCGCCAGCAGCTTGGGTGGGGCTAATTTGCAGTTCTTC.